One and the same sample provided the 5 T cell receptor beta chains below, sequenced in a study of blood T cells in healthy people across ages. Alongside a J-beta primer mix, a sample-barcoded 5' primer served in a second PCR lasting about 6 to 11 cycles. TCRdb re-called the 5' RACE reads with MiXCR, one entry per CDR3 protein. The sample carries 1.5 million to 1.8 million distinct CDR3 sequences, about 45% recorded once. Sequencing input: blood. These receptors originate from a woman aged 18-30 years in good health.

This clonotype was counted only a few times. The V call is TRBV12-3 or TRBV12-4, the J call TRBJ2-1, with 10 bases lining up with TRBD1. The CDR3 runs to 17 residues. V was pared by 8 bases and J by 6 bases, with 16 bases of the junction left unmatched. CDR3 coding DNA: TGTGCCAGCTATCCCGTTGACAGGGGGCAGGCAGGCAATGAGCAGTTCTTC. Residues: CASYPVDRGQAGNEQFF.

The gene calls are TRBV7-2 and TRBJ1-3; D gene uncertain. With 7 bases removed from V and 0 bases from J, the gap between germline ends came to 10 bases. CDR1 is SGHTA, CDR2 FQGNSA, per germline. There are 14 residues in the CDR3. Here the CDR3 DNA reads TGTGCCAGCACCCGCAGCATCTCTGGAAACACCATATATTTT. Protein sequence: CASTRSISGNTIYF.

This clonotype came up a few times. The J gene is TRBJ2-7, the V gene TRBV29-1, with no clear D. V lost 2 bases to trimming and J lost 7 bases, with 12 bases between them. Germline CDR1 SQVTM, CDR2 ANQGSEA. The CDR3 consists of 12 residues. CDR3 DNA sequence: TGCAGCGTTGAAAAACCCGTGGGGGAGCAGTACTTC. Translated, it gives CSVEKPVGEQYF.

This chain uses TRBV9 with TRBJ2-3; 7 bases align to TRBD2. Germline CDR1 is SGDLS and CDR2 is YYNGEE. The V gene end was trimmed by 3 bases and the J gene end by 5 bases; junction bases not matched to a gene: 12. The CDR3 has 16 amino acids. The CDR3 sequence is CASSATGREWVDTQYF. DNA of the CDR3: TGTGCCAGCAGCGCCACGGGGCGGGAGTGGGTAGATACGCAGTATTTT.

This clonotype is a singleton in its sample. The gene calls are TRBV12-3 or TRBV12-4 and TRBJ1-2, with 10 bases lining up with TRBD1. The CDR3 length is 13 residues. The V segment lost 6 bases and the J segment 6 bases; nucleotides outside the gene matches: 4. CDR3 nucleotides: TGTGCCAGCAGGGGGACAGGGGTTGATGGCTACACCTTC. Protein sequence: CASRGTGVDGYTF.